Listed below are T cell receptor beta chains from one sample, sequenced in a study of blood T cell repertoires in COVID-19. Data came from immunoSEQ multiplex PCR; TCRdb stores just in-frame clones and leaves some out. The data show roughly 450,000 clones, about 92% seen once. The sequencing sample was made of PBMCs or T cells enriched from blood (not recorded which). Every receptor here comes from a man aged 18 to 35 who had recovered from COVID-19. Both conserved end residues are part of each CDR3. D genes are given only for firm matches. A clone size is listed for some rows: how often the clone was seen (once, few, many), or a class if it is expanded.

J gene,clone size,V gene,D gene,CDR3 DNA,CDR3 protein
TRBJ2-3,.,TRBV5-1,TRBD1,TGCGCCAGCAGCCCGGACAGGGGGCTTCGAGATACGCAGTATTTT,CASSPDRGLRDTQYF
TRBJ2-7,once,TRBV28,.,TGTGCCAGCAGGACGACAGTCTACGAGCAGTACTTC,CASRTTVYEQYF
TRBJ1-1,.,TRBV3-1/TRBV3-2,.,TGTGCCAGCAGCCGCCCGGGAGAAATCACTGAAGCTTTCTTT,CASSRPGEITEAFF
TRBJ1-1,.,TRBV5-4,.,TGTGCCAGCAGCTTGGACTCAGGGCTGGGGAACACTGAAGCTTTCTTT,CASSLDSGLGNTEAFF
TRBJ1-1,once,TRBV6-5,.,TGTGCCAGCAGTTCTACCAAGGACAGTCGGGGCACTGAAGCTTTCTTT,CASSSTKDSRGTEAFF
TRBJ1-1,.,TRBV30,.,TGTGCCTGGAGTGTGGCAGCTGAAGCTTTCTTT,CAWSVAAEAFF
TRBJ2-2,.,TRBV9,TRBD2,TGTGCCAGCGGGAGGGCTAGCTGGACCACCGGGGAGCTGTTTTTT,CASGRASWTTGELFF
TRBJ2-1,.,TRBV3-1/TRBV3-2,.,TGTGCCAGCAGCCACCCCGGCGGTGAGCAGTTCTTC,CASSHPGGEQFF
TRBJ1-1,.,TRBV5-4,.,TGTGCCAGCAGCACGTGGACAGACGATGAAGCTTTCTTT,CASSTWTDDEAFF
TRBJ2-6,few,TRBV7-9,TRBD2,TGTGCCAGCAGTACTAGCGGGAGCGGAGGGGCCAACGTCCTGACTTTC,CASSTSGSGGANVLTF
TRBJ2-7,.,TRBV18,TRBD2,TGTGCCAGCTCACCCCGTAGGACTAGCGGCTACGAGCAGTACTTC,CASSPRRTSGYEQYF
TRBJ1-6,.,TRBV2,.,TGTGCCAGCAGTGAAGGGCGGGAGACTAGTTCACCCCTCCACTTT,CASSEGRETSSPLHF
TRBJ2-7,.,TRBV9,TRBD2,TGTGCCAGCAGCGTAGGGACTAGCGGGGCCCCCTTCTTCCACGAGCAGTACTTC,CASSVGTSGAPFFHEQYF
TRBJ1-4,.,TRBV13,.,TGTGCCAGCAGCATCGAAGCGGCGACTGAAAAACTGTTTTTT,CASSIEAATEKLFF
TRBJ1-1,.,TRBV11-2,TRBD1,TGTGCCAGCAGCAGAGGGACAGGGCAGTTCACTGAAGCTTTCTTT,CASSRGTGQFTEAFF
TRBJ2-1,.,TRBV3-1/TRBV3-2,.,TGTGCCAGCAGCCAAGTCTTAGTAGCGGTGGATGAGCAGTTCTTC,CASSQVLVAVDEQFF
TRBJ1-1,.,TRBV29-1,.,TGCAGCGTTGAGGACCCGGGGACTGAAGCTTTCTTT,CSVEDPGTEAFF
TRBJ1-6,.,TRBV3-1/TRBV3-2,.,TGTGCCAGCAGCCACGAGAATAATTCACCCCTCCACTTT,CASSHENNSPLHF
TRBJ2-2,once,TRBV11-2,TRBD2,TGTGCCAGCAGCTTAGGGTCCGTGCGGGGGGCCGGGGAGCTGTTTTTT,CASSLGSVRGAGELFF
TRBJ2-7,once,TRBV6-5,.,TGTGCCAGCAGTTACTCGGGGGACGGGACAGAGCAGTACTTC,CASSYSGDGTEQYF
TRBJ1-3,once,TRBV15,.,TGTGCCACCAGCGGGGGGTTCGGAAACACCATATATTTT,CATSGGFGNTIYF
TRBJ2-6,.,TRBV7-3,.,TGTGCCAGCAGCTCCAGGGCCTCTGGGGCCAACGTCCTGACTTTC,CASSSRASGANVLTF
TRBJ2-6,.,TRBV5-1,.,TGCGCCAGCAGCTCCTGGGTCGGGGGAAACTCTGGGGCCAACGTCCTGACTTTC,CASSSWVGGNSGANVLTF
TRBJ1-4,.,TRBV4-2,TRBD1,TGTGCCAGCAGCCAACCGGACAGGGTGGATGAAAAACTGTTTTTT,CASSQPDRVDEKLFF
TRBJ1-5,.,TRBV3-1/TRBV3-2,TRBD1,TGTGCCAGCAGCCAAGTCCAGGGGGAAACCAATCAGCCCCAGCATTTT,CASSQVQGETNQPQHF
TRBJ2-1,.,TRBV2,TRBD2,TGTGCCAGCAGGGATCTAGCGGATGAGCAGTTCTTC,CASRDLADEQFF
TRBJ2-3,.,TRBV5-1,TRBD2,TGCGCCAGCAGCTTTCTAAGCGGGGGGAGGGATACGCAGTATTTT,CASSFLSGGRDTQYF
TRBJ2-1,.,TRBV28,.,TGTGCCAGCACCCCCCCGAGCTCCTACAATGAGCAGTTCTTC,CASTPPSSYNEQFF
TRBJ2-7,.,TRBV6-5,.,TGTGCCAGCAGTCGCCTCAGGGATGCCTACGAGCAGTACTTC,CASSRLRDAYEQYF
TRBJ2-5,few,TRBV11-1,TRBD1,TGTGCCAGCAGCAGAGGGGACAGCCAAGAGACCCAGTACTTC,CASSRGDSQETQYF
TRBJ1-6,.,TRBV5-5,.,TGTGCCAGCAGCCGGAGTGGGGGCATACAAAATTCACCCCTCCACTTT,CASSRSGGIQNSPLHF
TRBJ2-2,.,TRBV3-1/TRBV3-2,.,TGTGCCAGCAGCGCCAGGGAGCGGGTTACCGGGGAGCTGTTTTTT,CASSARERVTGELFF
TRBJ1-5,once,TRBV7-6,TRBD1,TGTGCCAGCAGCAACAACGACAGGGGACAGCCCCAGCATTTT,CASSNNDRGQPQHF
TRBJ2-1,.,TRBV7-8,.,TGTGCCAGCAGCCCCGACAATGAGCAGTTCTTC,CASSPDNEQFF
TRBJ2-7,once,TRBV5-5,TRBD1,TGTGCCAGCAGAATGACAGGGGGGTACGAGCAGTACTTC,CASRMTGGYEQYF
TRBJ2-4,once,TRBV5-1,.,TGCGCCAGCAGCATGGAAACAGATAGCATTCAGTACTTC,CASSMETDSIQYF
TRBJ2-1,.,TRBV10-3,TRBD2,TGTGCCATCAGTGCCCCCTCGGGCGGGAGGGCCGGTGAGCAGTTCTTC,CAISAPSGGRAGEQFF
TRBJ1-1,once,TRBV4-2,.,TGTGCCAGCAGTCAGCTCGGGGGGAAGCGGAAAAACACTGAAGCTTTCTTT,CASSQLGGKRKNTEAFF
TRBJ2-7,.,TRBV19,TRBD1,TGTGCCAGTAGGGAGGGGACAGGGAACTCCTACGAGCAGTACTTC,CASREGTGNSYEQYF
TRBJ2-3,few,TRBV5-1,.,TGCGCCAGCAGCTTATACAGGGAAACAGATACGCAGTATTTT,CASSLYRETDTQYF
TRBJ1-6,.,TRBV2,.,TGTGCCAGCAGGGAGATCGCAGGGAATACGGGTTCACCCCTCCACTTT,CASREIAGNTGSPLHF
TRBJ2-7,.,TRBV27,.,TGTGCCAGCAGTTTAGGCGCCTGGCTAGAACAGTACTTC,CASSLGAWLEQYF
TRBJ1-5,.,TRBV28,TRBD1,TGTGCCAGCAGTTTGTGGGGACAGGTCAATCAGCCCCAGCATTTT,CASSLWGQVNQPQHF
TRBJ1-2,once,TRBV19,.,TGTGCCAGTAGTTTCTCTTCCGGGGGAAACTATGGCTACACCTTC,CASSFSSGGNYGYTF
TRBJ2-1,once,TRBV11-2,.,TGTGCCAGCAGCTTAGGGTTGCCCGGCAATGAGCAGTTCTTC,CASSLGLPGNEQFF
TRBJ2-1,.,TRBV28,TRBD2,TGTGCCAGCAGCCCCAGCGGGAGGGCTGTTGAGCAGTTCTTC,CASSPSGRAVEQFF
TRBJ2-2,.,TRBV5-1,.,TGCGCCAGCAGCCCTAATTCCAGGGTGAACACCGGGGAGCTGTTTTTT,CASSPNSRVNTGELFF
TRBJ1-1,.,TRBV11-2,TRBD1,TGTGCCAGTATGAAACAGGGGTTCACTGAAGCTTTCTTT,CASMKQGFTEAFF
TRBJ1-5,.,TRBV5-1,.,TGCGCCAGCAGCTTGGCGCCAGGGGACCATCAGCCCCAGCATTTT,CASSLAPGDHQPQHF
TRBJ1-1,.,TRBV4-1,TRBD1,TGCGCCAGCAGCCAAGGAGGGGGCGAAGCTTTCTTT,CASSQGGGEAFF
TRBJ1-5,.,TRBV12-3/TRBV12-4,.,TGTGCCAGCACCGCGCAGGGTAATCAGCCCCAGCATTTT,CASTAQGNQPQHF
TRBJ2-5,.,TRBV5-1,TRBD2,TGCGCCAGCAGGCGGGGGGCCCCAGAGACCCAGTACTTC,CASRRGAPETQYF
TRBJ2-7,.,TRBV28,.,TGTGCCAGCAGTTTAAGCGGGTACTCCTACGAGCAGTACTTC,CASSLSGYSYEQYF
TRBJ1-1,.,TRBV6-5,TRBD1,TGTGCCAGCAGGTGGGACAGGGCGTCGAACACTGAAGCTTTCTTT,CASRWDRASNTEAFF
TRBJ1-2,.,TRBV19,TRBD1,TGTGCCAGTGGACAGGGGCGAAACTATGGCTACACCTTC,CASGQGRNYGYTF
TRBJ2-7,.,TRBV27,.,TGTGCCAGCAACCTTCTTCCAGGGATCGAGCAGTACTTC,CASNLLPGIEQYF
TRBJ1-1,.,TRBV19,.,TGTGCCAGTACCAGGGCCGGGAACACTGAAGCTTTCTTT,CASTRAGNTEAFF
TRBJ1-5,.,TRBV18,TRBD1,TGTGCCAGCTCACCACAGGGGGCAGCTCAGCCCCAGCATTTT,CASSPQGAAQPQHF
TRBJ1-1,once,TRBV28,.,TGTGCCAGCAGTAACCGTGTGGGGGGAGCTTTCTTT,CASSNRVGGAFF
TRBJ1-2,many,TRBV9,.,TGTGCCAGCAGCCCCCCCTGGGGCAGCAACTATGGCTACACCTTC,CASSPPWGSNYGYTF